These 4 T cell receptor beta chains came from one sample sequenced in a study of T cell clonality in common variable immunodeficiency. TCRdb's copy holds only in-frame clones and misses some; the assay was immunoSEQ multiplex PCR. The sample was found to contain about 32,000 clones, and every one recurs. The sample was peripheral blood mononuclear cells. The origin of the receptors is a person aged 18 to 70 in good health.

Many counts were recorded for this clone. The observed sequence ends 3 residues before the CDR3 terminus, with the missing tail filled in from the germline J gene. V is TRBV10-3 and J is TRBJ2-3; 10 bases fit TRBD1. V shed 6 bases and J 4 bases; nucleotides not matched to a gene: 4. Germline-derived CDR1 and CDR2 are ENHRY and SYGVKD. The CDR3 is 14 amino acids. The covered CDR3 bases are TGTGCCATCAGGACAGGGGGCACGGCAGATACG. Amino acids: CAIRTGGTADT. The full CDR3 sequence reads CAIRTGGTADTQYF.

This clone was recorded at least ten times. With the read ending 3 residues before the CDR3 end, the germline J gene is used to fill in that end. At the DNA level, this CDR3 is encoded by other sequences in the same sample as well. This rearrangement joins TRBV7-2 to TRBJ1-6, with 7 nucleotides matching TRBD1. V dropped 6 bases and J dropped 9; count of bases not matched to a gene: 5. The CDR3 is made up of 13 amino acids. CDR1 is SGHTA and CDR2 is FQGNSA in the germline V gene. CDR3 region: CASRGTVGSPLHF. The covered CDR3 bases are TGTGCCAGCAGAGGGACAGTCGGTTCACCC.

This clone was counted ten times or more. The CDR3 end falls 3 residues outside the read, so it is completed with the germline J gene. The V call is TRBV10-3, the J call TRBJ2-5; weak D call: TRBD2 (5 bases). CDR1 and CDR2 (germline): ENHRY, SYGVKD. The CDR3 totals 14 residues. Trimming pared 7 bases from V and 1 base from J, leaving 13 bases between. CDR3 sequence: CAIKGNGVQETQYF. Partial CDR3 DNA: TGTGCCATCAAAGGTAACGGGGTCCAAGAGACC.

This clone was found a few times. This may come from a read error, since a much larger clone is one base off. The CDR3 here is CSATLADFTKTQETQYF. CDR3 DNA, as far as it was read: TGCAGTGCTACATTAGCGGATTTTACAAAAACCCAAGAGACC. The chain links TRBV20-1 to TRBJ2-5, with a possible D match to TRBD2 (6 bases). Read data end 3 residues before the CDR3 end; the end is taken from the germline J gene. The V end lost 4 bases, the J end lost 1 base, and 22 bases lay between the germline ends. The CDR3 sequence is 17 residues long. Germline CDR1 DFQATT, CDR2 SNEGSKA (reference sequence).